One sample yielded the 10 T cell receptor beta chains listed below, sequenced in a study of tumor-infiltrating lymphocytes in primary liver carcinoma. Unsorted whole blood yielded blood RNA, and germline DNA was extracted as well. A constant-region primer primed TCR beta cDNA synthesis from about 490 ng of total RNA. Slightly modified ARM-PCR, run as three nested multiplex PCR rounds, produced the TCR beta libraries. PCR rounds one and two used TRBV1-TRBV30 forward primers with a C-beta reverse primer for approximately 11 cycles each. One entry per CDR3 protein results from TCRdb running MiXCR on the multiplex PCR reads. Of 300,000 to 400,000 distinct CDR3 sequences detected, 65% appear once; the ten largest clones hold about 6.1%. The material sequenced was peripheral blood. Source of these receptors: a man between 40 and 49 years old with primary liver carcinoma and hepatitis B virus infection.

The chain combines TRBV24-1 with TRBJ1-2, with unresolved D. CDR3 length equals 13 residues. The V end lost 4 bases, the J end lost 4 bases, and 9 bases lay between the germline ends. Germline assignment: CDR1 KGHDR and CDR2 SFDVKD. The CDR3 loop is CATSDTTRYGYTF. CDR3 DNA: TGTGCCACCAGTGACACCACACGCTATGGCTACACCTTC.

The chain combines TRBV11-2 with TRBJ2-7, with D perhaps matching TRBD1 (5 bases). The CDR3 is 15 amino acids. V was trimmed by 9 bases and J by 3 bases, leaving 21 bases between them. Germline lookup yields CDR1 SGHAT and CDR2 FQNNGV. CDR3 sequence reads: CARRFKTDPNYEQYF. In nucleotides, the CDR3 is TGTGCCAGGAGGTTCAAGACAGATCCGAACTACGAGCAGTACTTC.

This rearrangement joins TRBV7-9 to TRBJ2-3, with 8 bases aligning to TRBD2. Germline V gene data show CDR1 as SEHNR and CDR2 as FQNEAQ (reference sequence). J lost 3 bases, V lost 5 bases, and 19 bases had no gene match. The CDR3 length is 19 residues. The CDR3 DNA reads TGTGCCAGCAGCACGACGGGGCGCAGCGGGAGCTCTAGTACAGATACGCAGTATTTT. Protein sequence: CASSTTGRSGSSSTDTQYF.

Only a few counts were recorded for this clonotype. This chain uses TRBV10-1 with TRBJ2-1, with TRBD1 as a possible D gene (5 bases). CDR1 is WNHNN, CDR2 SYGVQD, per germline (reference sequence). The CDR3 runs 14 residues. The ends were cut back, 3 bases at V and 5 bases at J, with 11 bases in the middle. The CDR3 DNA reads as TGCGCCAGCAGTGAAGGCAGGGCCCACAATGAGCAGTTCTTC. Its translation is CASSEGRAHNEQFF.

A note on this clonotype: The germline gene is not matched at one end of the junction; a read error may be the cause. The J gene is TRBJ2-2, the V gene TRBV11-2; maybe TRBD2 (7 bases). Germline V gene data show CDR1 as SGHAT and CDR2 as FQNNGV. This CDR3 is built from 16 residues. CDR3 in DNA: TGTGCCAGCAGCCCACACGGACTAGGGGGTCACGGGGAGCTGTTATTT. It specifies CASSPHGLGGHGELLF.

By proportion, this clonotype is medium-sized. The chain carries TRBV11-2 and TRBJ2-7, with TRBD2 identical over 9 bases. After removal of 0 bases from V and 0 bases from J, the junction contained 3 bases not matched to a gene. Germline CDR1 is SGHAT and CDR2 is FQNNGV. This CDR3 comprises 16 residues. CDR3 protein: CASSLDWTSASYEQYF. The DNA of the CDR3 is TGTGCCAGCAGCTTAGATTGGACTAGCGCCTCCTACGAGCAGTACTTC.

The V and J genes are TRBV11-2 and TRBJ2-6; weak D call: TRBD2 (6 bases). Germline CDR1 is SGHAT and CDR2 is FQNNGV. The CDR3 is 15 residues long. CDR3 in DNA: TGTGCTGGCAGCCTAGCGCCTTCTGGGGCCAACGTCCTGACTTTC. Its translation: CAGSLAPSGANVLTF.

This clonotype was recorded at least ten times. The gene calls are TRBV29-1 and TRBJ2-1; 14 bases align to TRBD2. CDR3 length: 13 residues. V shed 7 bases, J shed 6 bases, and the junction held 2 bases outside the gene matches. Germline values: CDR1 SQVTM, CDR2 ANQGSEA. The CDR3 loop is CSGGLAGGNEQFF. In DNA form, the CDR3 reads TGCAGCGGCGGACTAGCGGGAGGCAATGAGCAGTTCTTC.

V gene TRBV6-5 combines with J gene TRBJ2-7; 10 bases fit TRBD2. Per germline, CDR1 MNHEY and CDR2 SVGAGI. This CDR3 is 15 amino acids long. The CDR3 region is CAGSSPSGSRNEQYF. The CDR3 DNA sequence: TGTGCTGGCAGTTCCCCTAGCGGGAGTCGGAACGAGCAGTACTTC.

The gene calls are TRBV6-5 and TRBJ2-5, with TRBD1 matching over 8 bases. The CDR3 totals 15 residues. Trimming at V came to 5 bases and at J to 5 bases, leaving 10 bases not matched to a gene. From germline, CDR1 is MNHEY and CDR2 SVGAGI. CDR3 DNA sequence: TGTGCCAGCAGTAAGGGGACAGGTGGCTGGGAGACCCAGTACTTC. Protein: CASSKGTGGWETQYF.